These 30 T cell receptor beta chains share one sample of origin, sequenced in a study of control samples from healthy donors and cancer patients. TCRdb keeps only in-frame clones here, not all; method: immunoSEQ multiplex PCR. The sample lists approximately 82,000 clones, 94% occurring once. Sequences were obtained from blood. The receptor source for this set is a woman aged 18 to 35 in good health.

The CDR3 here is CASSLLAGARGDTQYF. The CDR3 nucleotides are TGTGCCAGCAGCTTACTAGCGGGAGCAAGGGGGGATACGCAGTATTTT. The genes are TRBV7-9 and TRBJ2-3, with TRBD2 identical over 10 bases. Germline CDR1 reads SEHNR; CDR2 reads FQNEAQ (reference sequence). V shed 2 bases and J 6 bases; nucleotides not matched to a gene: 8. This CDR3 is 16 amino acids long.

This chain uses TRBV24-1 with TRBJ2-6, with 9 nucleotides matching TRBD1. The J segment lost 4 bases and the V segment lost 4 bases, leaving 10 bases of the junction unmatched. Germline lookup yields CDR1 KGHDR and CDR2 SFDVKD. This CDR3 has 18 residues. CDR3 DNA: TGTGCCACCAGTGAGCCCGGGACAGGGACCTCCGGGGCCAACGTCCTGACTTTC. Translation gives CATSEPGTGTSGANVLTF.

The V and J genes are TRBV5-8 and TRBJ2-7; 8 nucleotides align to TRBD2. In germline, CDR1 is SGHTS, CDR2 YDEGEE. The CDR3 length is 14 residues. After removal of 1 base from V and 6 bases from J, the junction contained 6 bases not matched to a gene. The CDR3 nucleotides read TGTGCCAGCAGCTTGCCCCCGGGGGGGGGCGAGCAGTACTTC. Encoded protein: CASSLPPGGGEQYF.

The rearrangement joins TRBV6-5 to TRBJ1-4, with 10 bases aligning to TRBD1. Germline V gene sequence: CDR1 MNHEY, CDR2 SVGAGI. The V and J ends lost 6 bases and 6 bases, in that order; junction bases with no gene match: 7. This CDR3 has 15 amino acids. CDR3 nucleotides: TGTGCCAGCAGCCGCACCGGGACAGGGGATGAAAAACTGTTTTTT. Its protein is CASSRTGTGDEKLFF.

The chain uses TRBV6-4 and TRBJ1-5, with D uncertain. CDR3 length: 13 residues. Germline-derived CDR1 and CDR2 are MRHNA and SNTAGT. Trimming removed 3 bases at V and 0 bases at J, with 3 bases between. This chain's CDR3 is CASSEYSNQPQHF. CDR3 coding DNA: TGTGCCAGCAGTGAATATAGCAATCAGCCCCAGCATTTT.

The CDR3 spells CASGHREALQETQYF. CDR3 nucleotides: TGTGCCAGCGGCCACAGGGAAGCCCTCCAAGAGACCCAGTACTTC. The chain recombines TRBV7-6 with TRBJ2-5; D is possibly TRBD1 (6 bases). This CDR3 region has 15 residues. V gave up 8 bases and J gave up 1 base, with 17 bases separating them. CDR1 is SGHVS, CDR2 FNYEAQ, per germline.

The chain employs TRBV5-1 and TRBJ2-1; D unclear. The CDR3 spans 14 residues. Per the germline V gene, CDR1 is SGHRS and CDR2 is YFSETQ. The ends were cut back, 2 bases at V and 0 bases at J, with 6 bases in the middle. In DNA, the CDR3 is TGCGCCAGCAGCTTAGGTTACTCCTACAATGAGCAGTTCTTC. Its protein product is CASSLGYSYNEQFF.

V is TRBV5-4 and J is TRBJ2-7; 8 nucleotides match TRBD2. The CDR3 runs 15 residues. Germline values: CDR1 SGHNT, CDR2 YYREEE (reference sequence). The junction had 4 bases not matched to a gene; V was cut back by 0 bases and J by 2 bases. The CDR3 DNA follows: TGTGCCAGCAGCTTGGTATCGGGAGGGCCCTACGAGCAGTACTTC. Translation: CASSLVSGGPYEQYF.

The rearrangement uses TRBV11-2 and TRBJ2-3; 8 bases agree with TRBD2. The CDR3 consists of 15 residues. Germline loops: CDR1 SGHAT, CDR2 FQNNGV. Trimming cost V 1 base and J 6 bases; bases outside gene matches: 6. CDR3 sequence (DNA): TGTGCCAGCAGCTTAGGGTCCGGCGGGGGGGATACGCAGTATTTT. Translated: CASSLGSGGGDTQYF.

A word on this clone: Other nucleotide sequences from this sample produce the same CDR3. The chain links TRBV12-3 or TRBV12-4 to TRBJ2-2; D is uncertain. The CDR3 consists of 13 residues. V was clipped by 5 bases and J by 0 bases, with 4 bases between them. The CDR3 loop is CASSPANTGELFF. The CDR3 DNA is TGTGCCAGCAGTCCGGCGAACACCGGGGAGCTGTTTTTT.

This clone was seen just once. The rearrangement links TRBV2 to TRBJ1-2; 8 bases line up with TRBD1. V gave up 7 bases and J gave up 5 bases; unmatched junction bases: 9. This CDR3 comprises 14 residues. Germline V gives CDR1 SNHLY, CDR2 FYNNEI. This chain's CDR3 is CASTQGANTYGYTF. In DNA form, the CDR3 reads TGTGCCAGCACGCAGGGGGCGAACACTTATGGCTACACCTTC.

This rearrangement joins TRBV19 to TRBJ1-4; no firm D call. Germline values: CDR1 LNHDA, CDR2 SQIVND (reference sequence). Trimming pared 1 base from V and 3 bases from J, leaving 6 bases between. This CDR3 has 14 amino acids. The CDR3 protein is CASSIGSSNEKLFF. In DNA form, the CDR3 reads TGTGCCAGTAGTATAGGGAGTTCTAATGAAAAACTGTTTTTT.

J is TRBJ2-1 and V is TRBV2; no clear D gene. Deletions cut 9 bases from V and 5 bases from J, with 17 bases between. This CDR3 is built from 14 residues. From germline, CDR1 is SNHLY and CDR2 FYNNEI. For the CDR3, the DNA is TGTGCCAGTATACAGACGCCAACACACAATGAGCAGTTCTTC. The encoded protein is CASIQTPTHNEQFF.

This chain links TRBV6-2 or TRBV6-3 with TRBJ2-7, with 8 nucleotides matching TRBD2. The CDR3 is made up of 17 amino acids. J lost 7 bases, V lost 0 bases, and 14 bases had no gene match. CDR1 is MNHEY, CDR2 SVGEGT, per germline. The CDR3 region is CASSYSPGGPNSGEQYF. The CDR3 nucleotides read TGTGCCAGCAGTTACTCCCCGGGAGGGCCCAATTCGGGGGAGCAGTACTTC.

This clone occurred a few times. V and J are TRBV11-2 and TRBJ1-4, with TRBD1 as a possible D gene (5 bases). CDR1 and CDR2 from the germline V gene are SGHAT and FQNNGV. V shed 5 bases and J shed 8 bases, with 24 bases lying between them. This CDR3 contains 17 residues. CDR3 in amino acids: CASSRTAQGWGEEKLFF. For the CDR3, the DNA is TGTGCCAGCAGCCGCACCGCTCAGGGATGGGGAGAAGAAAAACTGTTTTTT.

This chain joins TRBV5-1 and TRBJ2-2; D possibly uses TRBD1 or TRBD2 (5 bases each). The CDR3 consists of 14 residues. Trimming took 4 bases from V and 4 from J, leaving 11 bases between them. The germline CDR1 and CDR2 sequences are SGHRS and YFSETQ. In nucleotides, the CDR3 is TGCGCCAGCAGCGGGGACCCTCTCACCGGGGAGCTGTTTTTT. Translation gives CASSGDPLTGELFF.

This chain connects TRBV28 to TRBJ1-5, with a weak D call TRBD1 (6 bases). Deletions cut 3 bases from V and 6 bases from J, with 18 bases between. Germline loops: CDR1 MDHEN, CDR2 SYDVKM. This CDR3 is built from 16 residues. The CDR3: CASSFGTGQGTQPQHF. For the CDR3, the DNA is TGTGCCAGCAGTTTCGGGACGGGGCAGGGGACTCAGCCCCAGCATTTT.

CDR3 nucleotides: TGTGCCAGCAGCTTAGACAGGGGTTCGGAGCTGTTTTTT. Protein sequence: CASSLDRGSELFF. The chain has TRBV7-2 and TRBJ2-2; 7 nucleotides agree with TRBD1. Germline CDR1 reads SGHTA; CDR2 reads FQGNSA. Losses at the gene ends were 1 base for V and 10 bases for J; bases not matched to a gene: 3. The CDR3 spans 13 residues.

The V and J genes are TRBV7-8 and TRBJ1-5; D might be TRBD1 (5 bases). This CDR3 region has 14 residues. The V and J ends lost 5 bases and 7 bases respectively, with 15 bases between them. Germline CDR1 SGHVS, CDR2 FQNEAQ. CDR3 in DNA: TGTGCCAGCAGCAAACCGGGTAGGGACCAGCCCCAGCATTTT. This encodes CASSKPGRDQPQHF. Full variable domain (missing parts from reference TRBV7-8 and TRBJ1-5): GAGVSQSPRYKVAKRGQDVALRCDPISGHVSLFWYQQALGQGPEFLTYFQNEAQLDKSGLPSDRFFAERPEGSVSTLKIQRTQQEDSAVYLCASSKPGRDQPQHFGDGTRLSIL.

CDR3 protein: CASSYAWNEQFF. The CDR3, as DNA: TGTGCCAGCAGTTACGCCTGGAATGAGCAGTTCTTC. This chain joins TRBV6-2 or TRBV6-3 and TRBJ2-1; no clear D gene. CDR1 MNHEY and CDR2 SVGEGT come from the germline V gene. The CDR3 consists of 12 residues. V lost 2 bases, J lost 7 bases, and 6 bases lay in between.

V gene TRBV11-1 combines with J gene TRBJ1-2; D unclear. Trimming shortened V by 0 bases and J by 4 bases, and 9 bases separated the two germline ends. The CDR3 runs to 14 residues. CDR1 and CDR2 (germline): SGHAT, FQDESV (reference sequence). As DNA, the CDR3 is TGTGCCAGCAGCTTAGCCAGTAGCGGCTATGGCTACACCTTC. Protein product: CASSLASSGYGYTF.

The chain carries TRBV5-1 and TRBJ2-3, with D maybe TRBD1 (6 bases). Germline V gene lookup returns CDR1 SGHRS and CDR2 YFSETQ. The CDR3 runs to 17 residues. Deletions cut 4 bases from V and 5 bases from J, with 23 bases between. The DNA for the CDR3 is TGCGCCAGCAGCCGTTCACAGACAGGAGACCATCGAGATACGCAGTATTTT. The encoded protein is CASSRSQTGDHRDTQYF. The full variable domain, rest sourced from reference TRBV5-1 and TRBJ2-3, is KAGVTQTPRYLIKTRGQQVTLSCSPISGHRSVSWYQQTPGQGLQFLFEYFSETQRNKGNFPGRFSGRQFSNSRSEMNVSTLELGDSALYLCASSRSQTGDHRDTQYFGPGTRLTVL.

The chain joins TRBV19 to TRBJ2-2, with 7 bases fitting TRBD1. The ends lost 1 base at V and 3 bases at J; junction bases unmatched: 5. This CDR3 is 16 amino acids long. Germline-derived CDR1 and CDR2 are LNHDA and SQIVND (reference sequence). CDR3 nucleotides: TGTGCCAGTAGTATAGCCGGGACAGTCTACACCGGGGAGCTGTTTTTT. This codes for CASSIAGTVYTGELFF. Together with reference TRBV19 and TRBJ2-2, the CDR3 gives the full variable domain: DGGITQSPKYLFRKEGQNVTLSCEQNLNHDAMYWYRQDPGQGLRLIYYSQIVNDFQKGDIAEGYSVSREKKESFPLTVTSAQKNPTAFYLCASSIAGTVYTGELFFGEGSRLTVL.

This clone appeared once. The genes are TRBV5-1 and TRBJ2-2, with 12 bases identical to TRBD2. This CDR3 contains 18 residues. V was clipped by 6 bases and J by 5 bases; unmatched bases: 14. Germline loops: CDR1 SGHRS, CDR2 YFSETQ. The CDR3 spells CASTTPWLAGGPTGELFF. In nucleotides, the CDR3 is TGCGCCAGCACCACACCTTGGCTAGCGGGGGGGCCAACCGGGGAGCTGTTTTTT.

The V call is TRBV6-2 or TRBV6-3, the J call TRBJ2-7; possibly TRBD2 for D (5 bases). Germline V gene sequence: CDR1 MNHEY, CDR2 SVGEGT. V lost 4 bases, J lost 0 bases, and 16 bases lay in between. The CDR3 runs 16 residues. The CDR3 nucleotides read TGTGCCAGCAGTTCATGGGGAAGCGGTAACTCCTACGAGCAGTACTTC. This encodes CASSSWGSGNSYEQYF.

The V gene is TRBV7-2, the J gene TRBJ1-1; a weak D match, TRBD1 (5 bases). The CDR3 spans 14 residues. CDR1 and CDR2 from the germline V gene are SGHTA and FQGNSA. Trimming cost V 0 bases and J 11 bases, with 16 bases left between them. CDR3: CASSLASWGGSAFF. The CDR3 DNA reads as TGTGCCAGCAGCTTAGCCAGCTGGGGGGGAAGTGCTTTCTTT.

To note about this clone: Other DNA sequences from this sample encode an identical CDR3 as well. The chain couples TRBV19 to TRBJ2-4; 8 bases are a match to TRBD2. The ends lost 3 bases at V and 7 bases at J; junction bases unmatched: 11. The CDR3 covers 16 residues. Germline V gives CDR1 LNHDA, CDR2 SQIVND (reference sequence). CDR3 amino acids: CASSMTGPGGGNIQYF. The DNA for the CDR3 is TGTGCCAGTAGTATGACTGGTCCCGGGGGGGGGAACATTCAGTACTTC.

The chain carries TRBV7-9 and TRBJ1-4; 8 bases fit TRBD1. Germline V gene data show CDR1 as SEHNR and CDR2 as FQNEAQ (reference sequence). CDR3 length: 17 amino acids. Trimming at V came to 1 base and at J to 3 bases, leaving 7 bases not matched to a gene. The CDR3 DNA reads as TGTGCCAGCAGCTTAGGGACAGGGAGGGGAGCTAATGAAAAACTGTTTTTT. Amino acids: CASSLGTGRGANEKLFF.

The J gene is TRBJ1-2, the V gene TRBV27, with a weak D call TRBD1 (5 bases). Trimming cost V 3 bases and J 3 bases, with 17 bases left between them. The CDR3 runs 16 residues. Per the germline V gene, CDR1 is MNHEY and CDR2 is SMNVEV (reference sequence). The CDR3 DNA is TGTGCCAGCAGTTTCCTGGATGGGACCGCCCACTATGGCTACACCTTC. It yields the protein CASSFLDGTAHYGYTF.

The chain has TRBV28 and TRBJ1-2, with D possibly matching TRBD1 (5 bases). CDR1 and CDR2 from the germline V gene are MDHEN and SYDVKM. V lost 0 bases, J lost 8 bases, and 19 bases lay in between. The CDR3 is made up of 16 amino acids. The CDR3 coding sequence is TGTGCCAGCAGTTTATGGCGGGGGATTAGCGGTCTAGGCTACACCTTC. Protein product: CASSLWRGISGLGYTF.